This is a list of T cell receptor beta chains from one sample in a study of early T cells in non-severe SARS-CoV-2 infection. MiXCR, run by TCRdb on the 5' RACE reads, gives a single entry per CDR3 protein. The sample yields under 70,000 distinct CDR3 sequences, roughly 5.9% seen once. The sample taken for sequencing was whole blood. These receptors all come from an adult who was a healthcare worker with PCR-confirmed SARS-CoV-2 infection or an uninfected control (not recorded which). The CDR3 runs from the conserved cysteine through the conserved F or W. D genes are given only for firm matches. The size entry is marked missing in some rows and otherwise reads once, few, many or a size class.

V	D	J	size	DNA	CDR3
TRBV7-2	-	TRBJ2-3	few	TGTGCCAGCAGCACCCGGGACTCCCATACGCAGTATTTT	CASSTRDSHTQYF
TRBV5-5	-	TRBJ1-3	many	TGTGCCAGCAGCTCTCCCCGGAGCTCTGAAAACACCATATATTTT	CASSSPRSSENTIYF
TRBV29-1	-	TRBJ2-5	-	TGCAGCGTTGAAGATCTACTAGCTTCCCCAGAGACCCAGTACTTC	CSVEDLLASPETQYF
TRBV12-3/TRBV12-4	TRBD1	TRBJ1-2	many	TGTGCCAGCAGTAAAACAGGGGATAGGGGCTACACCTTC	CASSKTGDRGYTF
TRBV19	-	TRBJ2-2	many	TGTGCCAGTAGTAATCCAGGTACCACCGGGGAGCTGTTTTTT	CASSNPGTTGELFF
TRBV13	-	TRBJ1-3	-	TGTGCCAGCAGCCTCCGACAGGGAAACACCATATATTTT	CASSLRQGNTIYF
TRBV10-3	-	TRBJ1-2	many	TGTGCCATCAGTGGGTCGACGGGAGCTAACTATGGCTACACCTTC	CAISGSTGANYGYTF
TRBV19	-	TRBJ2-3	-	TGTGCCAGTAGTATCCCGAGCCCTAGCACAGATACGCAGTATTTT	CASSIPSPSTDTQYF
TRBV6-5	TRBD1	TRBJ2-7	many	TGTGCCAGCAGTTTTTACAGGGGGTCCTACGAGCAGTACTTC	CASSFYRGSYEQYF
TRBV11-2	-	TRBJ2-5	many	TGTGCCAGCAGCTTAGATTGGGAGACCCAGTACTTC	CASSLDWETQYF
TRBV7-2	-	TRBJ1-2	-	TGTGCCAGCAGAGATCCGGGGCCCAACTATGGCTACACCTTC	CASRDPGPNYGYTF
TRBV4-2	TRBD2	TRBJ2-5	many	TGTGCCAGCAGCCAAGGGAGCGGGGGCCAAGAGACCCAGTACTTC	CASSQGSGGQETQYF
TRBV7-9	-	TRBJ2-1	few	TGTGCCAGCAGCCCCTTTAGCGGCTCCTACAATGAGCAGTTCTTC	CASSPFSGSYNEQFF
TRBV7-2	-	TRBJ2-5	few	TGTGCCAGCAGCTCCCATTCGGGTAGGGAGACCCAGTACTTC	CASSSHSGRETQYF
TRBV9	-	TRBJ2-3	-	TGTGCCAGCAGCCCCCGGACCAACCTTCAGATGGATACGCAGTATTTT	CASSPRTNLQMDTQYF
TRBV7-9	-	TRBJ2-1	-	TGTGCCACCAGAAGTTATCGGAATGAGCAGTTCTTC	CATRSYRNEQFF
TRBV7-2	-	TRBJ2-2	-	TGTGCCAGCAGCGAAGGACGGTACACCGGGGAGCTGTTTTTT	CASSEGRYTGELFF
TRBV20-1	-	TRBJ2-7	few	TGCAGTGCTACACAGGGATTAGCGGGCTACGAGCAGTACTTC	CSATQGLAGYEQYF
TRBV12-5	-	TRBJ2-6	many	TGTGCTAGTGGTTTGCGCCCCCTACCCCCAACCCGAGGAGCTGGGGCCAACGTCCTGACTTTC	CASGLRPLPPTRGAGANVLTF
TRBV20-1	TRBD2	TRBJ2-7	once	TGCAGTGCTAGAGATCCCGCGGGGGGTACCTACGAGCAGTACTTC	CSARDPAGGTYEQYF
TRBV2	-	TRBJ2-7	many	TGTGCCAGCAGTCTCTACGAGCAGTACTTC	CASSLYEQYF
TRBV7-9	-	TRBJ1-3	many	TGTGCCAGCAGCTTCGTACACGGGGGGTCCTCTGGAAACACCATATATTTT	CASSFVHGGSSGNTIYF